Each of the 24 T cell receptor beta chains below was sequenced from the same sample in a study of T cells in Graves' hyperthyroidism and ophthalmopathy. There were TCR beta CDR3 regions amplified from RNA transcripts. Initially, a first-round RT-PCR of the TCR CDR3 employed the HTBI primer set. MiXCR, applied by TCRdb to the multiplex PCR reads, yields one record per CDR3 protein. The top ten hold about 67% of the sample, which has 150,000 or so distinct CDR3 sequences, about 20% seen once. The sequenced sample consisted of blood. These receptors came from a woman in her 50s with Graves' hyperthyroidism that later progressed to Graves' ophthalmopathy.

In this sample, this clonotype turned up a few times. The chain joins TRBV6-1 to TRBJ2-7, with 7 nucleotides matching TRBD1. CDR3 length equals 14 residues. Germline lookup yields CDR1 MNHNS and CDR2 SASEGT. Losses at the gene ends were 5 bases for V and 6 bases for J; bases not matched to a gene: 10. The CDR3 region is CASSPSGGTGEQYF. CDR3 coding DNA: TGTGCCAGCAGTCCCTCAGGGGGAACGGGCGAGCAGTACTTC.

On this clonotype: Since the CDR3 does not end with the conserved phenylalanine or tryptophan, this likely comes from a read error. The gene calls are TRBV6-1 and TRBJ1-2; D is possibly TRBD1 (6 bases). CDR1 and CDR2 from the germline V gene are MNHNS and SASEGT. Between the trimmed V and J ends, which lost 5 bases and 1 base, there was a span of 17 bases. The CDR3 covers 16 residues. CDR3 residues: CASSPRGGSGNYGYTS. CDR3 in DNA: TGTGCCAGCAGTCCTCGTGGGGGCTCTGGTAACTATGGCTACACCTCC.

This clonotype came up many times. This chain joins TRBV7-8 and TRBJ2-3; D is undetermined. V was pared by 1 base and J by 5 bases, with 4 bases between. The CDR3 is 12 amino acids. Germline V gene lookup returns CDR1 SGHVS and CDR2 FQNEAQ. The CDR3 nucleotides are TGTGCCAGCAGCTTAGTTATAGATACGCAGTATTTT. Translating it yields CASSLVIDTQYF.

This chain joins TRBV20-1 and TRBJ2-5, with D maybe TRBD1 (5 bases). Germline-derived CDR1 and CDR2 are DFQATT and SNEGSKA (reference sequence). V was clipped by 6 bases and J by 4 bases, with 18 bases between them. This CDR3 has 14 amino acids. CDR3 residues: CSAKSPRVGETQYF. Written as DNA, the CDR3 is TGCAGTGCCAAATCCCCCAGGGTCGGAGAGACCCAGTACTTC.

This chain links TRBV4-1 with TRBJ2-7; D might be TRBD2 (7 bases). Trimming removed 5 bases from V and 2 bases from J, with 13 bases in between. The length of the CDR3 is 14 residues. The germline V gene encodes CDR1 MGHRA and CDR2 YSYEKL. In DNA form, the CDR3 reads TGCGCCAGCAGCTCTGGGGGGGCCCCCTACGAGCAGTACTTC. Translating gives CASSSGGAPYEQYF.

This clonotype was detected once. The chain couples TRBV13 to TRBJ2-5; 8 bases fit TRBD1. Per germline, CDR1 PRHDT and CDR2 FYEKMQ (reference sequence). The CDR3 has 15 amino acids. V shed 2 bases and J 6 bases; nucleotides not matched to a gene: 8. CDR3 sequence: CASSLQGAWEKTQYF. The CDR3 DNA is TGTGCCAGCAGCTTACAGGGGGCCTGGGAAAAGACCCAGTACTTC.

The chain joins TRBV5-4 to TRBJ2-7; D is unresolved. The CDR3 is 13 residues long. Trimming shortened V by 4 bases and J by 4 bases, and 12 bases separated the two germline ends. Germline V gene data show CDR1 as SGHNT and CDR2 as YYREEE (reference sequence). CDR3 amino acids: CASSMADQYEQYF. The CDR3 DNA is TGTGCCAGCAGCATGGCGGACCAATACGAGCAGTACTTC.

This clonotype was counted at least ten times. The chain has TRBV28 and TRBJ2-3; D is unclear. Germline-derived CDR1 and CDR2 are MDHEN and SYDVKM. Trimming cost V 4 bases and J 0 bases, with 8 bases left between them. The CDR3 spans 14 residues. In nucleotides, the CDR3 is TGTGCCAGCAGTTCGCCTGCAAGCACAGATACGCAGTATTTT. The encoded protein is CASSSPASTDTQYF.

The sample holds many counts of this clonotype. The chain employs TRBV5-1 and TRBJ2-3, with 8 bases that match TRBD1. The CDR3 has 15 residues. Trimming took 1 base from V and 4 from J; bases not matched to a gene: 5. The germline V gene has CDR1 SGHRS and CDR2 YFSETQ. The CDR3 is CASSLRGQVSDTQYF. For the CDR3, the DNA is TGCGCCAGCAGCTTGAGGGGACAGGTTTCAGATACGCAGTATTTT.

This clonotype was recorded at least ten times. The J gene is TRBJ1-1, the V gene TRBV18, with TRBD1 matching 8 bases. The V gene's germline CDR1 is KGHSH and CDR2 LQKENI. This CDR3 region has 15 residues. The junction had 13 bases not matched to a gene; V was cut back by 8 bases and J by 5 bases. The CDR3 loop is CASAGTGGGWTEAFF. Written as DNA, the CDR3 is TGTGCCAGCGCTGGGACAGGCGGGGGGTGGACTGAAGCTTTCTTT. Full variable domain (remainder filled in from reference TRBV18 and TRBJ1-1): NAGVMQNPRHLVRRRGQEARLRCSPMKGHSHVYWYRQLPEEGLKFMVYLQKENIIDESGMPKERFSAEFPKEGPSILRIQQVVRGDSAAYFCASAGTGGGWTEAFFGQGTRLTVV.

There are many counts of this clonotype. The chain joins TRBV5-5 to TRBJ1-2; D ambiguous. Between the trimmed V and J ends, which lost 0 bases and 0 bases, there was a span of 9 bases. CDR3 length: 15 amino acids. The germline gives CDR1 SGHKS, CDR2 YYEKEE (reference sequence). The chain's CDR3 is CASSLEQVPNYGYTF. The CDR3 DNA reads as TGTGCCAGCAGCTTGGAGCAGGTGCCTAACTATGGCTACACCTTC.

The chain couples TRBV2 to TRBJ2-2; weak D call: TRBD1 (6 bases). V shed 4 bases and J shed 0 bases, with 9 bases lying between them. Germline V gene lookup returns CDR1 SNHLY and CDR2 FYNNEI. This CDR3 comprises 15 residues. The CDR3 nucleotides are TGTGCCAGCAGTGGACAGGATTCGAACACCGGGGAGCTGTTTTTT. As protein: CASSGQDSNTGELFF.

The sample holds many counts of this clonotype. V and J are TRBV3-1 and TRBJ1-6; D gene ambiguous. CDR1 is LGHDT, CDR2 YNNKEL, per germline (reference sequence). CDR3 size: 13 residues. V lost 7 bases to trimming and J lost 11 bases, with 15 bases between them. The CDR3 DNA reads TGTGCCAGCACCCCCCGAAGCGGGGCACCCCTCCACTTT. Its protein is CASTPRSGAPLHF.

The J gene is TRBJ2-1, the V gene TRBV9; 7 positions match TRBD1. Trimming at V came to 4 bases and at J to 6 bases, leaving 10 bases not matched to a gene. The germline gives CDR1 SGDLS, CDR2 YYNGEE. This CDR3 is 15 amino acids long. DNA for the CDR3: TGTGCCAGCAGCTTCAGCGGACAGGTAGTCAATGAGCAGTTCTTC. It specifies CASSFSGQVVNEQFF.

This clonotype was counted only a few times. V usage is TRBV4-1 and J usage is TRBJ2-3; D possibly corresponds to TRBD2 (6 bases). Looked up from germline, CDR1 is MGHRA and CDR2 is YSYEKL. The V gene lost 3 bases and the J gene lost 2 bases, with 15 bases spanning the gap. The CDR3 contains 16 residues. The CDR3: CASSHRGGVPTDTQYF. In DNA, the CDR3 is TGCGCCAGCAGCCATCGAGGAGGGGTTCCCACAGATACGCAGTATTTT.

This clonotype was seen repeatedly, ten times or more. The chain carries TRBV5-1 and TRBJ1-1; 11 nucleotides line up with TRBD1. This CDR3 has 17 residues. CDR1 and CDR2 from the germline V gene are SGHRS and YFSETQ. V lost 5 bases to trimming and J lost 3 bases; unmatched junction nucleotides: 12. The chain's CDR3 is CASSSGQGAILDTEAFF. The CDR3 nucleotides are TGCGCCAGCAGTTCCGGACAGGGGGCTATTTTGGACACTGAAGCTTTCTTT.

This clonotype has at least ten counts. This chain joins TRBV28 and TRBJ2-1; D gene uncertain. There are 14 residues in the CDR3. In germline, CDR1 is MDHEN, CDR2 SYDVKM. V dropped 7 bases and J dropped 2 bases, with 12 bases sitting between them. Written as DNA, the CDR3 is TGTGCCAGCAAGCCTCCCTCAACCTACAATGAGCAGTTCTTC. Protein sequence: CASKPPSTYNEQFF. Variable domain in full (rest from reference TRBV28 and TRBJ2-1): DVKVTQSSRYLVKRTGEKVFLECVQDMDHENMFWYRQDPGLGLRLIYFSYDVKMKEKGDIPEGYSVSREKKERFSLILESASTNQTSMYLCASKPPSTYNEQFFGPGTRLTVL.

This clonotype was seen ten or more times. This sequence joins TRBV7-6 and TRBJ2-7; D not resolved. Per germline, CDR1 SGHVS and CDR2 FNYEAQ. CDR3 length: 14 amino acids. V was trimmed by 2 bases and J by 3 bases, leaving 11 bases between them. The DNA for the CDR3 is TGTGCCAGCAGCTTATTGGTAGGAAACTACGAGCAGTACTTC. It specifies CASSLLVGNYEQYF.

This clonotype was counted at least ten times. The rearrangement links TRBV28 to TRBJ2-5, with TRBD2 as a possible D gene (7 bases). V lost 1 base to trimming and J lost 5 bases, with 17 bases between them. The germline V gene encodes CDR1 MDHEN and CDR2 SYDVKM. The CDR3 runs to 16 residues. This chain's CDR3 is CASSLLGGGLRETQYF. CDR3 sequence (DNA): TGTGCCAGCAGTTTATTGGGGGGGGGGCTAAGGGAGACCCAGTACTTC.

This clonotype was counted at least ten times. The chain links TRBV2 to TRBJ2-7, with a possible D match to TRBD2 (6 bases). Germline V CDR1 and CDR2: SNHLY, FYNNEI. The germline V and J ends were trimmed by 6 bases and 5 bases, with 14 bases remaining between them. There are 13 residues in the CDR3. CDR3: CASRSRTMNEQYF. CDR3 nucleotide sequence: TGTGCCAGCAGATCCAGGACTATGAACGAGCAGTACTTC.

V usage is TRBV20-1 and J usage is TRBJ1-1, with no clear D. The CDR3 consists of 14 residues. Germline CDR1 and CDR2: DFQATT and SNEGSKA (reference sequence). Trimming took 4 bases from V and 4 from J, leaving 16 bases between them. CDR3 coding DNA: TGCAGTGCTATCAGCCTTATATGGGGCACTGAAGCTTTCTTT. Translation: CSAISLIWGTEAFF.

J is TRBJ2-6 and V is TRBV28; TRBD1 might be the D (6 bases). Germline values: CDR1 MDHEN, CDR2 SYDVKM. This CDR3 comprises 17 residues. Trimming removed 6 bases at V and 4 bases at J, with 19 bases between. The CDR3: CASSRLSQGPGANVLTF. DNA for the CDR3: TGTGCCAGCAGCAGACTTTCACAGGGCCCAGGGGCCAACGTCCTGACTTTC.

This clonotype was found many times. The chain has TRBV24-1 and TRBJ2-1; the D call may be TRBD1 or TRBD2 (5 bases each). Trimming stripped 3 bases from V and 0 bases from J, with 20 bases between. The CDR3 spans 19 residues. Germline values: CDR1 KGHDR, CDR2 SFDVKD. CDR3 nucleotide sequence: TGTGCCACCAGTGATCCGGGTTGGGGGAAAACCAGCTCCTACAATGAGCAGTTCTTC. Its protein product is CATSDPGWGKTSSYNEQFF.

This chain links TRBV12-3 or TRBV12-4 with TRBJ1-1; D not resolved. CDR3 length: 15 amino acids. V was pared by 6 bases and J by 1 base, with 15 bases between. The CDR3 is CASRSLARGNTEAFF. The DNA for the CDR3 is TGTGCCAGCAGATCGTTGGCTAGAGGGAACACTGAAGCTTTCTTT.